This T cell receptor beta chain was sequenced during a study of cytomegalovirus exposure and HLA in healthy donors. Points from the study as a whole: Analyses of presence and absence presupposed an approximately uniform sequencing depth across donors. Being productive about 87% or about 30% of the time was typical of most TCR beta V segments in an earlier analysis.

On this clone: Its matching antigen is unknown.

PCR involved 60 Vbeta and 13 Jbeta primers. TCRdb keeps only in-frame clones here, not all; method: immunoSEQ multiplex PCR. The sample contains about 94,000 clones, approximately 80% of which appear only once. Trimming cost V 5 bases and J 4 bases, with 14 bases left between them. The CDR3 totals 14 residues. Per the germline V gene, CDR1 is SGHTA and CDR2 is FQGNSA. The sequencing input was PBMCs. The sequence derives from a man younger than 45 in good health and CMV-seronegative. The chain is built from TRBV7-2 and TRBJ1-2; a weak D match, TRBD1 (6 bases). CDR3 region: CASSTYRDTYGYTF. The CDR3 DNA reads TGTGCCAGCAGCACCTACCGGGACACCTATGGCTACACCTTC.